This T cell receptor beta chain is from a study of T cells in women clearing cervical HPV infection. Looking at the study overall: Controls were women whose single incident HPV16 infection cleared within 12 months without precancer or cancer.

Average input was around 1,300 ng genomic DNA for immunoSEQ TCR beta CDR3 amplification. The table came from immunoSEQ multiplex PCR; TCRdb's copy has only in-frame clones and leaves some out. The sample yields roughly 30,000 clones, of which the top ten take up 7.8%. As regards this clone: Antigen specificity is unknown. The CDR3 end falls 3 residues outside the read, so it is completed with the germline J gene.

Findings and limits, study-wide: CIN3+ cases had significantly higher TCR repertoire richness than controls, but evenness did not differ. TRBV6-7 relative abundance averaged about 0.1% in cases and roughly 0.17% in controls.

CDR3 length equals 11 residues. The ends were cut back, 7 bases at V and 7 bases at J, with 13 bases in the middle. Germline V gives CDR1 GTSNPN, CDR2 SVGIG (reference sequence). The rearrangement joins TRBV30 to TRBJ1-1; D uncertain. The TCR comes from a woman between 18 and 69 years old with a cervical HPV16 infection that either progressed to CIN3+ or cleared (not recorded which). The sequenced sample was blood buffy coat. CDR3 in amino acids: CAFTINIEAFF. CDR3 bases read: TGTGCCTTCACAATCAATATTGAA.